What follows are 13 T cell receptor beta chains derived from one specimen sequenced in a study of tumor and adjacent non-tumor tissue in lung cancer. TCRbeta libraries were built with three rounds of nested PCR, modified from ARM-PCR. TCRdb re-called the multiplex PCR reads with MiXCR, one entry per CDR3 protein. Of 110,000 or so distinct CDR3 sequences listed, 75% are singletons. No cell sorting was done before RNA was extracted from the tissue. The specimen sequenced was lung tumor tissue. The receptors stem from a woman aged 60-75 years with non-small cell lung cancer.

The CDR3 reads CASSLAGSFYEQYF. The CDR3 DNA is TGTGCCAGCAGCTTGGCGGGGAGCTTCTACGAGCAGTACTTC. The chain uses TRBV5-6 and TRBJ2-7; TRBD2 might be the D (5 bases). Per the germline V gene, CDR1 is SGHDT and CDR2 is YYEEEE. Trimming shortened V by 0 bases and J by 3 bases, and 10 bases separated the two germline ends. The CDR3 is 14 amino acids.

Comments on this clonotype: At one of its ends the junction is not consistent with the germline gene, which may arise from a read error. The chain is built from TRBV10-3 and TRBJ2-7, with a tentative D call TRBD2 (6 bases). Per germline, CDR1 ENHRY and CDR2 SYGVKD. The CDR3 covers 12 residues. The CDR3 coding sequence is TGTGCCTATAAGCGCGGGGAATACGAGCGGTACTTC. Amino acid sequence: CAYKRGEYERYF.

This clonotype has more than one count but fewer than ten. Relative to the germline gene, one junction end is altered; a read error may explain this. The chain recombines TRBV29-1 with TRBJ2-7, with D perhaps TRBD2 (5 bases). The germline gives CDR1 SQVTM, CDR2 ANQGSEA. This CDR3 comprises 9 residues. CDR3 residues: CSALHEQHF. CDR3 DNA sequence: TGTAGCGCGCTCCACGAGCAGCACTTC.

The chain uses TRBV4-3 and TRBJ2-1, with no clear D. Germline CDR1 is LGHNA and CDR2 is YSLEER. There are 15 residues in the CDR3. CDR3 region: CTNSPVSQSYNEQFF. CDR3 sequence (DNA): TGCACCAACAGCCCGGTTTCGCAGTCCTACAATGAGCAGTTCTTC.

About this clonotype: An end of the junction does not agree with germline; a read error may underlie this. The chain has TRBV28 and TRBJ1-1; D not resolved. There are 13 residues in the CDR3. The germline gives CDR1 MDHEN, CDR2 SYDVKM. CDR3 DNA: TGTGCCAGCAGCCATTCTCTTAACACTGTAGCTTTCTTT. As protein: CASSHSLNTVAFF.

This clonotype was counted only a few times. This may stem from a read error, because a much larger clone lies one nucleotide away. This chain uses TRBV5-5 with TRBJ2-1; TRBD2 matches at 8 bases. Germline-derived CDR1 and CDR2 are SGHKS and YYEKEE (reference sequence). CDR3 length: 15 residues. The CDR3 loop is CANSTGGRTYNEQFF. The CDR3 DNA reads TGTGCCAACAGCACGGGGGGGAGAACCTACAATGAGCAGTTCTTC.

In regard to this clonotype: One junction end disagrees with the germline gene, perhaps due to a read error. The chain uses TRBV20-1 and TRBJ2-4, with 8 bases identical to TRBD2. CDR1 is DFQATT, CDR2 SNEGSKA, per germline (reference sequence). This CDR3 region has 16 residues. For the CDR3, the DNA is TGCAGTGCTAGACATAGGGGAGCGGGAGCAATGGACATTCAGTGCTTC. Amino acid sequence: CSARHRGAGAMDIQCF.

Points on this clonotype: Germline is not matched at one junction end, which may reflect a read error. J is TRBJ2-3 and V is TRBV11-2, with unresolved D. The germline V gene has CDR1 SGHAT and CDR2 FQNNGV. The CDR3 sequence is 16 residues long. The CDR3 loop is CANSPNSVISTDTQYF. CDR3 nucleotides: TGCGCCAACAGCCCCAACAGCGTAATTAGCACAGATACGCAGTATTTT.

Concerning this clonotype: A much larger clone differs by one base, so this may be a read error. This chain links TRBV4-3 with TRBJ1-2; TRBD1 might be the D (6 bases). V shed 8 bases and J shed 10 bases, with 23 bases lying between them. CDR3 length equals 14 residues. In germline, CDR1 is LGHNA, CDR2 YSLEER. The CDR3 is CASGTRPGSSPYTF. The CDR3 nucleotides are TGCGCCAGCGGGACACGGCCCGGTTCTTCTCCCTACACCTTC.

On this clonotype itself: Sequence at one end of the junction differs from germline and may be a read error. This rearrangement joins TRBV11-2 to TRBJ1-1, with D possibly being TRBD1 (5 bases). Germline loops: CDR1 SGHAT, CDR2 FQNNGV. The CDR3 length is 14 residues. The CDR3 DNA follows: TGTGCCATCAGCTTAAATACAGGAAACACTGAAGCTATCTTT. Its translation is CAISLNTGNTEAIF.

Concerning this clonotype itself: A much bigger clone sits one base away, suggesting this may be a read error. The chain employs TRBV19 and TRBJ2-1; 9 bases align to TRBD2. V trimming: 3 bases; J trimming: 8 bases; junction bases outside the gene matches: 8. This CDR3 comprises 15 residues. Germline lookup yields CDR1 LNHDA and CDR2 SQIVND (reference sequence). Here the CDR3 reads CASSIASGANDEQFF. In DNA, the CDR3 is TGTGCCAGTAGTATCGCTAGCGGGGCGAACGATGAGCAGTTCTTC.

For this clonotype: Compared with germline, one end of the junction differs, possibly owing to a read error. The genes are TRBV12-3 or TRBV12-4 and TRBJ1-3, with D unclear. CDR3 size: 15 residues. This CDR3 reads CASSLGPGTRNIIYF. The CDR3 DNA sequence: TGTGCCAGCAGTTTAGGTCCCGGTACTAGGAACATCATATATTTT.

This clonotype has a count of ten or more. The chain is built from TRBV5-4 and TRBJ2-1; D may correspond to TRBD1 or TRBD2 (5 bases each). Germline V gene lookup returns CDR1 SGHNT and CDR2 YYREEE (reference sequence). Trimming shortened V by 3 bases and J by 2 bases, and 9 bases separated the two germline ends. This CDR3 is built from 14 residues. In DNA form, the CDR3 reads TGTGCCAGCAGCTACCGGGACGCCTACAATGAGCAGTTCTTC. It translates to CASSYRDAYNEQFF.